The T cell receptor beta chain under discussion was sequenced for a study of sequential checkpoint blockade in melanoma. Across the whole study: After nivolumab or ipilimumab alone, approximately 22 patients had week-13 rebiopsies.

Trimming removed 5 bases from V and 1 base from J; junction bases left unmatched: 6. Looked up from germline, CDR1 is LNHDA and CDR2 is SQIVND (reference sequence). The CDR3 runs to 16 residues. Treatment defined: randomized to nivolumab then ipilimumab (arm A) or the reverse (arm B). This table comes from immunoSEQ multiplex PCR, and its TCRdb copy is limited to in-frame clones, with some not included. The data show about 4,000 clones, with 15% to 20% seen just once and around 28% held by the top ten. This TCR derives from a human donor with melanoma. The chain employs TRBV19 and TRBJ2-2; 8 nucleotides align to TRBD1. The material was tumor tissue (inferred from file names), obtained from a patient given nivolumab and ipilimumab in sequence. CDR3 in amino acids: CASSPTGTGNTGELFF. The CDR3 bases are TGTGCCAGTAGTCCCACCGGGACAGGGAACACCGGGGAGCTGTTTTTT.